One sample yielded the 18 T cell receptor beta chains listed below, sequenced in a study of blood T cell repertoires in COVID-19. Method: immunoSEQ multiplex PCR; TCRdb's copy keeps in-frame clones and lacks some. This sample has about 160,000 clones; roughly 74% occur once, and the top ten carry 14%. Sequencing input: peripheral blood. These receptor sequences come from an elderly woman with acute or convalescent COVID-19.

This chain links TRBV4-1 with TRBJ1-2; TRBD1 might be the D (5 bases). The CDR3 contains 13 residues. Germline V gene data show CDR1 as MGHRA and CDR2 as YSYEKL. With 4 bases removed from V and 8 bases from J, the gap between germline ends came to 14 bases. In DNA form, the CDR3 reads TGCGCCAGCAGCCCAAATCCAGGGTTGGGCTACACCTTC. This sequence encodes CASSPNPGLGYTF.

V is TRBV7-9 and J is TRBJ1-2; 8 bases are shared with TRBD1. V lost 1 base to trimming and J lost 6 bases; unmatched junction nucleotides: 10. Per germline, CDR1 SEHNR and CDR2 FQNEAQ (reference sequence). CDR3 length: 16 amino acids. DNA for the CDR3: TGTGCCAGCAGCTTAGTCTCCCAAGCAGGGGGCGATGGCTACACCTTC. The encoded protein is CASSLVSQAGGDGYTF.

The genes are TRBV19 and TRBJ1-5, with 7 bases matching TRBD1. The CDR3 contains 15 residues. Germline values: CDR1 LNHDA, CDR2 SQIVND (reference sequence). V lost 7 bases to trimming and J lost 4 bases; unmatched junction nucleotides: 10. CDR3 DNA: TGTGCCAGTACCGGCCGGGACAGTGGGAATCAGCCCCAGCATTTT. Translated, it gives CASTGRDSGNQPQHF.

The rearrangement uses TRBV12-5 and TRBJ2-1, with a weak D call TRBD1 (5 bases). The germline V gene has CDR1 LGHNT and CDR2 FRNRAP. The CDR3 is made up of 14 amino acids. The V and J ends lost 1 base and 8 bases respectively, with 12 bases between them. CDR3: CASGLGWGGDEQFF. The CDR3 nucleotides are TGTGCTAGTGGTTTGGGTTGGGGCGGTGATGAGCAGTTCTTC.

The chain couples TRBV28 to TRBJ1-4; 9 nucleotides align to TRBD1. CDR3 length: 12 amino acids. CDR1 MDHEN and CDR2 SYDVKM come from the germline V gene. The CDR3: CALQGAEEKLFF. For the CDR3, the DNA is TGTGCACTACAGGGGGCTGAGGAAAAACTGTTTTTT.

V and J are TRBV5-4 and TRBJ2-2; TRBD1 agrees at 8 bases. The ends lost 4 bases at V and 0 bases at J; junction bases unmatched: 8. Germline V gives CDR1 SGHNT, CDR2 YYREEE (reference sequence). This CDR3 region has 17 residues. CDR3 region: CASSVGRGRANTGELFF. Written as DNA, the CDR3 is TGTGCCAGCAGCGTGGGCAGGGGGCGGGCGAACACCGGGGAGCTGTTTTTT.

This clone was observed a handful of times. CDR3 region: CASSQDFGTAYGYTF. The CDR3 DNA sequence: TGTGCCAGCAGCCAAGATTTTGGGACAGCCTATGGCTACACCTTC. The chain carries TRBV3-1 (or the pseudogene TRBV3-2) and TRBJ1-2; TRBD1 agrees at 7 bases. Trimming removed 0 bases from V and 4 bases from J; junction bases left unmatched: 5. The CDR3 runs to 15 residues. Germline CDR1 reads LGHDT; CDR2 reads YNNKEL (reference sequence).

The rearrangement joins TRBV19 to TRBJ2-6; the D gene is possibly TRBD2 (6 bases). CDR3 length equals 17 residues. Trimming removed 5 bases from V and 1 base from J, with 15 bases in between. CDR1 and CDR2 (germline): LNHDA, SQIVND (reference sequence). CDR3 sequence: CASSGGLEPSGANVLTF. CDR3 sequence (DNA): TGTGCCAGTAGTGGGGGACTCGAGCCGTCTGGGGCCAACGTCCTGACTTTC.

As DNA, the CDR3 is TGTGCCAGCTCCCTAAACTCCGGAGCGAACTATGGCTACACCTTC. Protein: CASSLNSGANYGYTF. The chain employs TRBV5-5 and TRBJ1-2; D unclear. The CDR3 is 15 amino acids. V was shortened by 7 bases and J by 2 bases, with 18 bases between the two germline ends. Per germline, CDR1 SGHKS and CDR2 YYEKEE (reference sequence).

This clone was recorded a few times. The V and J genes are TRBV11-3 and TRBJ2-1; D unresolved. This CDR3 is built from 14 residues. Per germline, CDR1 SGHNT and CDR2 YENEEA. V shed 1 base and J shed 1 base, with 5 bases lying between them. Here the CDR3 reads CASSLASSYNEQFF. DNA of the CDR3: TGTGCCAGCAGCTTAGCTAGTTCCTACAATGAGCAGTTCTTC.

This clone was observed a few times. This chain joins TRBV2 and TRBJ2-7; 7 positions agree with TRBD1. The V gene's germline CDR1 is SNHLY and CDR2 FYNNEI. Unmatched junction bases numbered 4, after V lost 6 bases and J lost 2 bases. This CDR3 is 13 amino acids long. DNA for the CDR3: TGTGCCAGCAGCTTTACAGGGGCCTACGAGCAGTACTTC. Translation gives CASSFTGAYEQYF.

As to this clone: Other DNA sequences from this sample encode an identical CDR3 as well. The chain combines TRBV19 with TRBJ2-1; 8 positions match TRBD2. The V segment lost 6 bases and the J segment 8 bases; nucleotides outside the gene matches: 12. Germline CDR1 LNHDA, CDR2 SQIVND (reference sequence). The CDR3 spans 15 residues. The CDR3 DNA follows: TGTGCCAGTAGAAGACTGGCGGGGGGATTACATGAGCAGTTCTTC. It specifies CASRRLAGGLHEQFF.

The CDR3 sequence: CASSPLSSNSPLHF. The CDR3 nucleotides read TGTGCCAGCAGCCCCTTATCGTCTAATTCACCCCTCCACTTT. The chain recombines TRBV3-1 (or the pseudogene TRBV3-2) with TRBJ1-6; no reliable D call. The germline CDR1 and CDR2 sequences are LGHDT and YNNKEL (reference sequence). The CDR3 length is 14 residues. V lost 4 bases, J lost 6 bases, and 10 bases lay in between.

The chain joins TRBV7-2 to TRBJ1-6; D not resolved. The CDR3 contains 13 residues. Trimming removed 5 bases from V and 8 bases from J, with 10 bases in between. Germline CDR1 SGHTA, CDR2 FQGNSA. The CDR3 sequence: CASSPRRDSPLHF. In nucleotides, the CDR3 is TGTGCCAGCAGCCCTCGGCGGGATTCACCCCTCCACTTT.

CDR3 residues: CASSTRLAGSSDTQYF. The CDR3 coding sequence is TGTGCCAGCAGCACCCGACTAGCGGGGTCATCCGATACGCAGTATTTT. The J gene is TRBJ2-3, the V gene TRBV7-2; 11 bases are shared with TRBD2. Looked up from germline, CDR1 is SGHTA and CDR2 is FQGNSA. J was trimmed by 6 bases and V by 5 bases; bases with no gene match: 10. The CDR3 length is 16 residues.

The V and J genes are TRBV12-5 and TRBJ2-3, with a tentative D call TRBD2 (5 bases). Deletions cut 3 bases from V and 2 bases from J, with 9 bases between. CDR1 and CDR2 from the germline V gene are LGHNT and FRNRAP. This CDR3 has 14 residues. The CDR3: CASGLRTYTDTQYF. CDR3 DNA sequence: TGTGCTAGTGGTTTACGGACTTACACAGATACGCAGTATTTT.

The chain recombines TRBV11-3 with TRBJ1-2; 10 positions match TRBD1. The CDR3 consists of 14 residues. CDR1 and CDR2 from the germline V gene are SGHNT and YENEEA. V gave up 4 bases and J gave up 12 bases; unmatched junction bases: 11. This chain's CDR3 is CASSCSDRGALDTF. CDR3 nucleotides: TGTGCCAGCAGCTGCTCGGACAGGGGGGCTTTGGACACCTTC.

The V gene is TRBV3-1 (or the pseudogene TRBV3-2), the J gene TRBJ1-6; 11 bases are a match to TRBD1. Germline V lookup: CDR1 LGHDT, CDR2 YNNKEL (reference sequence). J gave up 10 bases and V 1 base, and 6 bases lay outside the gene matches. This CDR3 has 16 residues. The DNA for the CDR3 is TGTGCCAGCAGCCAAGCAGGGACAGGGGGTTTGTCACCCCTCCACTTT. Translating gives CASSQAGTGGLSPLHF.